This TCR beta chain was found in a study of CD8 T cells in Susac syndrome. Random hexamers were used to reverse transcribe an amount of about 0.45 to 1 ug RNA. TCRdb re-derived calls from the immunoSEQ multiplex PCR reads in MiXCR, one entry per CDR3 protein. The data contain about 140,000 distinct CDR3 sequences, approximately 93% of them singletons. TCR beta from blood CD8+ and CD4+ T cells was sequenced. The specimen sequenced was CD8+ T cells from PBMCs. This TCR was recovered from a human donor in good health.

The CDR3, as DNA: TGTGCCTGGAGCGACAGGGGGCTAAACACCGGGGAGCTGTTTTTT. Amino acids: CAWSDRGLNTGELFF. This chain connects TRBV30 to TRBJ2-2; 10 bases agree with TRBD1. This CDR3 comprises 15 residues. CDR1 is GTSNPN and CDR2 is SVGIG in the germline V gene (reference sequence). V lost 3 bases to trimming and J lost 2 bases; unmatched junction nucleotides: 3.